These 3 T cell receptor beta chains were sequenced from one sample in a study of metastatic and nonmetastatic thyroid tumors (dated by TCRdb to the early 2020s). No treatment had been received by any patient before thyroid surgery. Receptor amplification or capture employed PCR. Sequencing was carried out with an Illumina HiSeq 4000. TCRdb's own reprocessing of the public reads used fastp at Q25 and MiXCR and kept productive beta chains. A total of 15,000 to 20,000 clones appear in this sample, about 31% of them only once. 7.3% of the sample lies in the top ten. The sequencing sample was made of tumor tissue. These receptor sequences come from a female donor with papillary thyroid cancer or a benign thyroid nodule (not recorded which). Some clones in this sample may be carry-over from other donors' samples.

This clone is medium-sized by share. The chain is built from TRBV7-2 and TRBJ1-6, with a weak D call TRBD1 (5 bases). The CDR3 covers 16 residues. V lost 6 bases to trimming and J lost 6 bases, with 18 bases between them. Germline V gene data show CDR1 as SGHTA and CDR2 as FQGNSA. The DNA for the CDR3 is TGTGCCAGCAGATCCAACCCTCAGGGTTCTAATTCACCCCTCCACTTT. Its translation: CASRSNPQGSNSPLHF.

This clone was picked up many times. This chain joins TRBV28 and TRBJ1-5; a possible D gene is TRBD1 (5 bases). V was pared by 1 base and J by 3 bases, with 10 bases between. CDR1 MDHEN and CDR2 SYDVKM come from the germline V gene. The CDR3 is 15 residues long. CDR3 nucleotide sequence: TGTGCCAGCAGTTTATCTGGGGCCCACAATCAGCCCCAGCATTTT. Translating it yields CASSLSGAHNQPQHF.

This clone occurred many times. This chain connects TRBV5-1 to TRBJ1-1; 8 bases are a match to TRBD1. This CDR3 comprises 17 residues. Germline assignment: CDR1 SGHRS and CDR2 YFSETQ. V gave up 0 bases and J gave up 0 bases; unmatched junction bases: 7. CDR3 residues: CASSLEGTGGMNTEAFF. The CDR3 DNA follows: TGCGCCAGCAGCTTGGAGGGGACAGGTGGCATGAACACTGAAGCTTTCTTT. Full variable domain (missing parts from reference TRBV5-1 and TRBJ1-1): KAGVTQTPRYLIKTRGQQVTLSCSPISGHRSVSWYQQTPGQGLQFLFEYFSETQRNKGNFPGRFSGRQFSNSRSEMNVSTLELGDSALYLCASSLEGTGGMNTEAFFGQGTRLTVV.